The 29 T cell receptor beta chains presented below share a single source sample, sequenced in a study of response to subunit inactivated influenza vaccine. One entry per CDR3 protein results from TCRdb running MiXCR on the RT-PCR reads. The sample records approximately 570,000 distinct CDR3 sequences, approximately 7.7% being singletons. The specimen was PBMCs from blood, collected around 25 months after vaccination. These TCRs come from a man between 50 and 70 years old who received an inactivated influenza vaccine.

This clonotype has at least ten counts. The CDR3 is CASSLGLAGGPRTDTQYF. The CDR3 coding sequence is TGTGCCAGCAGCTTAGGTCTAGCGGGGGGACCCCGCACAGATACGCAGTATTTT. The rearrangement links TRBV7-6 to TRBJ2-3; TRBD2 matches 11 bases. Unmatched junction bases numbered 7, after V lost 1 base and J lost 1 base. The CDR3 has 18 amino acids. In germline, CDR1 is SGHVS, CDR2 FNYEAQ.

In its sample, this clonotype was seen many times. This chain connects TRBV20-1 to TRBJ2-3; TRBD2 matches at 7 bases. This CDR3 is 16 amino acids long. Germline V gene data show CDR1 as DFQATT and CDR2 as SNEGSKA (reference sequence). Trimming at V came to 1 base and at J to 5 bases, leaving 12 bases not matched to a gene. CDR3: CSARVVREGRGDTQYF. CDR3 DNA: TGCAGTGCTAGAGTGGTGAGGGAGGGCCGGGGAGATACGCAGTATTTT.

This clonotype was seen at least ten times. The CDR3 sequence: CASRLAGGSQQFF. The CDR3 DNA reads as TGTGCCAGCAGGCTAGCCGGGGGGAGCCAGCAGTTCTTC. The rearrangement links TRBV28 to TRBJ2-1, with TRBD2 identical over 7 bases. Looked up from germline, CDR1 is MDHEN and CDR2 is SYDVKM. V trimming: 6 bases; J trimming: 11 bases; junction bases outside the gene matches: 10. The CDR3 length is 13 residues.

The chain has TRBV12-3 or TRBV12-4 and TRBJ2-4, with TRBD1 matching 9 bases. This CDR3 comprises 20 residues. Germline trimming cut 6 bases from V and 0 bases from J; bases unmatched to any gene: 18. The CDR3 DNA reads TGTGCCAGCAGATCGGAAAAGAGAACGGGACAGGGTTTAGCCAAAAACATTCAGTACTTC. Encoded protein: CASRSEKRTGQGLAKNIQYF.

In this sample, this clonotype turned up many times. J is TRBJ2-1 and V is TRBV7-3; perhaps TRBD2 as D (6 bases). Germline V gene data show CDR1 as SGHTA and CDR2 as FQGTGA. With 2 bases removed from V and 6 bases from J, the gap between germline ends came to 8 bases. This CDR3 comprises 13 residues. The CDR3 DNA sequence: TGTGCCAGCAGCTTAGGCGGGGTCAATGAGCAGTTCTTC. Its protein is CASSLGGVNEQFF.

This clonotype turned up a few times. The chain is built from TRBV4-1 and TRBJ2-5; TRBD2 agrees at 14 bases. CDR1 and CDR2 from the germline V gene are MGHRA and YSYEKL. The CDR3 is made up of 18 amino acids. With V trimmed by 0 bases and J by 6 bases, 9 bases remained unmatched. The CDR3 region has the DNA TGCGCCAGCAGCCAAGATGTTAGACTAGCGGGGGGGCCGAAGACCCAGTACTTC. Translating gives CASSQDVRLAGGPKTQYF.

In this sample, this clonotype turned up a few times. The chain combines TRBV30 with TRBJ2-5; 8 bases match TRBD2. The ends lost 0 bases at V and 4 bases at J; junction bases unmatched: 7. The CDR3 runs to 15 residues. Germline lookup yields CDR1 GTSNPN and CDR2 SVGIG (reference sequence). Written as DNA, the CDR3 is TGTGCCTGGAGTGTACCCGGGAGGGCCCTAGAGACCCAGTACTTC. It translates to CAWSVPGRALETQYF.

The CDR3 sequence: CASSLAPGSEQFF. For the CDR3, the DNA is TGTGCCAGCAGCTTAGCCCCCGGCTCTGAGCAGTTCTTC. The genes are TRBV7-2 and TRBJ2-1, with D hard to call. The CDR3 is made up of 13 amino acids. In germline, CDR1 is SGHTA, CDR2 FQGNSA. V was clipped by 0 bases and J by 9 bases, with 9 bases between them.

The rearrangement uses TRBV7-9 and TRBJ2-1; tentatively, D is TRBD1 or TRBD2 (5 bases each). This CDR3 spans 14 amino acids. Germline loops: CDR1 SEHNR, CDR2 FQNEAQ (reference sequence). V lost 6 bases, J lost 5 bases, and 14 bases lay in between. The CDR3 DNA reads as TGTGCCAGCAGTTCGGACCGGGGCCACAATGAGCAGTTCTTC. Its translation is CASSSDRGHNEQFF. Together with reference TRBV7-9 and TRBJ2-1, the CDR3 gives the full variable domain: DTGVSQNPRHKITKRGQNVTFRCDPISEHNRLYWYRQTLGQGPEFLTYFQNEAQLEKSRLLSDRFSAERPKGSFSTLEIQRTEQGDSAMYLCASSSDRGHNEQFFGPGTRLTVL.

The table lists this clonotype with many counts. The chain recombines TRBV7-8 with TRBJ2-1; TRBD2 agrees at 8 bases. Unmatched junction bases numbered 9, after V lost 5 bases and J lost 0 bases. The CDR3 loop spans 17 amino acids. CDR1 SGHVS and CDR2 FQNEAQ come from the germline V gene. This CDR3 reads CASSPRLAGSSYNEQFF. Here the CDR3 DNA reads TGTGCCAGCAGCCCCCGTCTAGCGGGTAGCTCCTACAATGAGCAGTTCTTC.

The genes are TRBV12-3 or TRBV12-4 and TRBJ2-7, with 11 bases matching TRBD1. J lost 9 bases, V lost 6 bases, and 13 bases had no gene match. CDR3 length: 15 residues. Here the CDR3 reads CASSRSSRGQGGQYF. For the CDR3, the DNA is TGTGCCAGCAGCCGCAGCTCCCGGGGACAGGGGGGGCAGTACTTC.

Many counts were recorded for this clonotype. V usage is TRBV5-6 and J usage is TRBJ2-7, with TRBD1 identical over 12 bases. V lost 2 bases and J lost 5; bases outside the gene matches: 2. CDR3 size: 14 residues. Germline CDR1 is SGHDT and CDR2 is YYEEEE. The CDR3 reads CASSFGTGGHEQYF. DNA for the CDR3: TGTGCCAGCAGCTTCGGGACAGGGGGCCACGAGCAGTACTTC.

CDR3 loop: CATSMGPGEQEKLFF. CDR3 in DNA: TGTGCCACCAGCATGGGTCCGGGGGAGCAAGAAAAACTGTTTTTT. The chain joins TRBV15 to TRBJ1-4; possible D gene TRBD1, 5 bases. The germline V and J ends were trimmed by 4 bases and 8 bases, with 17 bases remaining between them. The CDR3 totals 15 residues. The germline V gene encodes CDR1 LNHNV and CDR2 YYDKDF (reference sequence).

The sample holds a few counts of this clonotype. The CDR3 loop reads CASSLWTLAETPSTDTQYF. In nucleotides, the CDR3 is TGCGCCAGCAGCTTGTGGACCCTAGCGGAGACACCTAGCACAGATACGCAGTATTTT. This chain joins TRBV5-1 and TRBJ2-3, with 7 bases identical to TRBD2. This CDR3 spans 19 amino acids. Losses at the gene ends were 1 base for V and 0 bases for J; bases not matched to a gene: 14. Per the germline V gene, CDR1 is SGHRS and CDR2 is YFSETQ. The complete variable domain, with remaining parts taken from reference TRBV5-1 and TRBJ2-3, reads KAGVTQTPRYLIKTRGQQVTLSCSPISGHRSVSWYQQTPGQGLQFLFEYFSETQRNKGNFPGRFSGRQFSNSRSEMNVSTLELGDSALYLCASSLWTLAETPSTDTQYFGPGTRLTVL.

Within the sample, this clonotype is medium-sized. The J gene is TRBJ2-5, the V gene TRBV7-2; 9 bases are a match to TRBD1. Germline V lookup: CDR1 SGHTA, CDR2 FQGNSA. The CDR3 length is 16 residues. The trim removed 1 base at V and 4 bases at J, leaving 7 bases unmatched. Here the CDR3 reads CASSLGGQGTPETQYF. For the CDR3, the DNA is TGTGCCAGCAGCTTAGGTGGACAGGGGACCCCAGAGACCCAGTACTTC.

This clonotype was seen a handful of times. The chain recombines TRBV18 with TRBJ2-1, with 8 bases that match TRBD2. CDR1 KGHSH and CDR2 LQKENI come from the germline V gene. The CDR3 sequence is 17 residues long. The junction had 9 bases not matched to a gene; V was cut back by 2 bases and J by 3 bases. CDR3: CASSPDLAGTIYNEQFF. The DNA of the CDR3 is TGTGCCAGCTCACCAGACCTAGCGGGTACCATCTACAATGAGCAGTTCTTC. Using reference TRBV18 and TRBJ2-1 for the parts outside the CDR3, the full variable domain is NAGVMQNPRHLVRRRGQEARLRCSPMKGHSHVYWYRQLPEEGLKFMVYLQKENIIDESGMPKERFSAEFPKEGPSILRIQQVVRGDSAAYFCASSPDLAGTIYNEQFFGPGTRLTVL.

The chain carries TRBV4-2 and TRBJ2-7, with TRBD1 matching over 10 bases. Germline V gives CDR1 LGHNA, CDR2 YNFKEQ. The length of the CDR3 is 16 residues. Trimming cost V 0 bases and J 4 bases; bases outside gene matches: 6. Here the CDR3 reads CASSQDSGTGAYEQYF. As DNA, the CDR3 is TGTGCCAGCAGCCAAGACTCCGGGACAGGGGCTTACGAGCAGTACTTC.

In this sample, this clonotype turned up a few times. The chain joins TRBV14 to TRBJ1-1; D possibly corresponds to TRBD1 (5 bases). The CDR3 spans 13 residues. Germline loops: CDR1 SGHDN, CDR2 FVKESK. The V end lost 0 bases, the J end lost 11 bases, and 13 bases lay between the germline ends. In DNA form, the CDR3 reads TGTGCCAGCAGCCAAGAACGGGGGAGCACGGCTTTCTTT. As protein: CASSQERGSTAFF.

This clonotype was counted at least ten times. The gene calls are TRBV3-1 and TRBJ1-1, with D tentatively TRBD1 (6 bases). Germline V gene lookup returns CDR1 LGHDT and CDR2 YNNKEL (reference sequence). CDR3 length: 15 amino acids. Trimming left V 0 bases short and J 10 bases short, with 18 bases between. CDR3 nucleotides: TGTGCCAGCAGCCAAGACCCCCAGGGGCGGGGTGTAGCTTTCTTT. It encodes CASSQDPQGRGVAFF. Full variable domain (rest looked up from reference TRBV3-1 and TRBJ1-1): DTAVSQTPKYLVTQMGNDKSIKCEQNLGHDTMYWYKQDSKKFLKIMFSYNNKELIINETVPNRFSPKSPDKAHLNLHINSLELGDSAVYFCASSQDPQGRGVAFFGQGTRLTVV.

The chain links TRBV6-5 to TRBJ2-1; 7 nucleotides agree with TRBD1. The germline gives CDR1 MNHEY, CDR2 SVGAGI. There are 17 residues in the CDR3. Germline trimming cut 6 bases from V and 0 bases from J; bases unmatched to any gene: 11. As DNA, the CDR3 is TGTGCCAGCAGCCTTACTCGGACAGGCGTCTCCTACAATGAGCAGTTCTTC. Protein product: CASSLTRTGVSYNEQFF.

This clonotype was recorded many times. The chain joins TRBV7-3 to TRBJ2-3, with TRBD1 matching over 7 bases. Germline V lookup: CDR1 SGHTA, CDR2 FQGTGA. V was pared by 2 bases and J by 4 bases, with 3 bases of the junction left unmatched. This CDR3 spans 14 amino acids. DNA of the CDR3: TGTGCCAGCAGCTTAGGGACAGTCTCAGATACGCAGTATTTT. This sequence encodes CASSLGTVSDTQYF.

The V gene is TRBV29-1, the J gene TRBJ2-5, with D unresolved. This CDR3 has 12 residues. The germline V gene encodes CDR1 SQVTM and CDR2 ANQGSEA. Trimming took 6 bases from V and 4 from J, leaving 12 bases between them. CDR3 in amino acids: CSVARLGETQYF. The CDR3 DNA reads as TGCAGCGTAGCTCGGCTGGGAGAGACCCAGTACTTC.

This clonotype showed up just a few times. This chain joins TRBV14 and TRBJ1-3, with no clear D. The CDR3 extends over 15 amino acids. Germline values: CDR1 SGHDN, CDR2 FVKESK. Trimming pared 0 bases from V and 0 bases from J, leaving 6 bases between. CDR3 sequence reads: CASSQEIVSGNTIYF. CDR3 nucleotide sequence: TGTGCCAGCAGCCAAGAGATTGTCTCTGGAAACACCATATATTTT.

The chain couples TRBV3-1 to TRBJ1-6; TRBD1 matches 7 bases. Trimming cost V 4 bases and J 8 bases; bases outside gene matches: 8. The length of the CDR3 is 15 residues. Germline V gene data show CDR1 as LGHDT and CDR2 as YNNKEL (reference sequence). The CDR3 spells CASSPTGRSHSPLHF. The CDR3 bases are TGTGCCAGCAGCCCGACAGGGAGGTCCCATTCACCCCTCCACTTT.

The table lists this clonotype with many counts. The J gene is TRBJ2-1, the V gene TRBV20-1; 14 nucleotides align to TRBD2. CDR3 size: 15 residues. Germline CDR1 DFQATT, CDR2 SNEGSKA (reference sequence). The ends lost 5 bases at V and 9 bases at J; junction bases unmatched: 9. CDR3 in amino acids: CSASRTSGRRGEQFF. CDR3 coding DNA: TGCAGTGCTTCTAGGACTAGCGGGAGGAGGGGTGAGCAGTTCTTC.

The chain employs TRBV5-1 and TRBJ2-3; 8 nucleotides line up with TRBD1. The junction had 7 bases not matched to a gene; V was cut back by 3 bases and J by 1 base. This CDR3 comprises 16 residues. The germline CDR1 and CDR2 sequences are SGHRS and YFSETQ. The CDR3 DNA reads as TGCGCCAGCAGCTATGGACAGGGCCAGGGCACAGATACGCAGTATTTT. This codes for CASSYGQGQGTDTQYF.

CDR3 sequence (DNA): TGCAGTGCTAGTCCTCGCGGGAGCTTTGTGGCCGGGGAGCTGTTTTTT. It specifies CSASPRGSFVAGELFF. The rearrangement uses TRBV20-1 and TRBJ2-2; TRBD2 aligns across 7 bases. The CDR3 is 16 residues long. Trimming took 3 bases from V and 6 from J; bases not matched to a gene: 13. The germline CDR1 and CDR2 sequences are DFQATT and SNEGSKA (reference sequence).

This clonotype was observed a few times. V and J are TRBV4-1 and TRBJ2-1; 9 nucleotides agree with TRBD2. CDR3 size: 17 residues. The junction had 6 bases not matched to a gene; V was cut back by 2 bases and J by 1 base. Germline CDR1 and CDR2: MGHRA and YSYEKL. The CDR3 DNA reads TGCGCCAGCAGCCAACTTCTAGCGGGGCTTTCCTACAATGAGCAGTTCTTC. It is translated as CASSQLLAGLSYNEQFF.

The V call is TRBV7-9, the J call TRBJ1-5; TRBD1 matches at 9 bases. V lost 0 bases, J lost 5 bases, and 2 bases stayed unmatched. The germline CDR1 and CDR2 sequences are SEHNR and FQNEAQ (reference sequence). This CDR3 contains 15 residues. The CDR3 here is CASSLAGQGHQPQHF. CDR3 in DNA: TGTGCCAGCAGCTTAGCGGGACAGGGCCATCAGCCCCAGCATTTT.